The 6 T cell receptor beta chains given below trace back to one sample, sequenced in a study of blood T cells in healthy people across ages. With a J-beta primer mix and a sample-barcoded 5' primer, a second PCR ran about 6 to 11 cycles. TCRdb redid the calling of the 5' RACE reads with MiXCR, one entry per CDR3 protein. The table has 1.5 million to 2 million distinct CDR3 sequences, approximately 28% seen once. The sample was blood. These receptors came from a woman aged 25 to 39 in good health.

This clonotype turned up a few times. V is TRBV5-5 and J is TRBJ1-5; TRBD1 might be the D (5 bases). Trimming left V 4 bases short and J 4 bases short, with 12 bases between. CDR3 length equals 14 residues. Germline-derived CDR1 and CDR2 are SGHKS and YYEKEE (reference sequence). The CDR3 spells CASSPDSVNQPQHF. For the CDR3, the DNA is TGTGCCAGCAGCCCCGACAGCGTTAATCAGCCCCAGCATTTT.

The sample holds a few counts of this clonotype. The chain has TRBV14 and TRBJ2-3; D may be TRBD1 (6 bases). This CDR3 contains 15 residues. Germline V gene sequence: CDR1 SGHDN, CDR2 FVKESK. V was shortened by 3 bases and J by 0 bases, with 10 bases between the two germline ends. CDR3 bases: TGTGCCAGCAGCCACGTGCAGGGGAGCACAGATACGCAGTATTTT. Its translation: CASSHVQGSTDTQYF.

This clonotype was seen more than once but under ten times. V gene TRBV6-2 or TRBV6-3 combines with J gene TRBJ2-7; D might be TRBD2 (5 bases). There are 13 residues in the CDR3. V lost 2 bases to trimming and J lost 2 bases, with 7 bases between them. The germline V gene has CDR1 MNHEY and CDR2 SVGEGT. CDR3 sequence reads: CASSYEGAYEQYF. CDR3 bases: TGTGCCAGCAGTTACGAGGGTGCCTACGAGCAGTACTTC.

V gene TRBV7-6 combines with J gene TRBJ1-5, with D tentatively TRBD1 (6 bases). CDR1 is SGHVS and CDR2 is FNYEAQ in the germline V gene. V dropped 1 base and J dropped 7 bases, with 14 bases sitting between them. The CDR3 consists of 15 residues. CDR3 amino acids: CASSLGRAGQQPQHF. In DNA, the CDR3 is TGTGCCAGCAGCTTAGGGCGGGCAGGACAGCAGCCCCAGCATTTT.

The chain recombines TRBV2 with TRBJ2-4, with unresolved D. The CDR3 sequence is 15 residues long. Between the trimmed V and J ends, which lost 0 bases and 4 bases, there was a span of 10 bases. Germline CDR1 reads SNHLY; CDR2 reads FYNNEI. The CDR3 region is CASSEALDPKNIQYF. In DNA form, the CDR3 reads TGTGCCAGCAGTGAAGCATTAGACCCAAAAAACATTCAGTACTTC. Filled out from reference TRBV2 and TRBJ2-4, the complete variable domain reads EPEVTQTPSHQVTQMGQEVILRCVPISNHLYFYWYRQILGQKVEFLVSFYNNEISEKSEIFDDQFSVERPDGSNFTLKIRSTKLEDSAMYFCASSEALDPKNIQYFGAGTRLSVL.

The chain recombines TRBV29-1 with TRBJ1-1; perhaps TRBD1 as D (6 bases). This CDR3 contains 13 residues. Germline V CDR1 and CDR2: SQVTM, ANQGSEA. V lost 5 bases and J 1 base, leaving 11 bases between the germline ends. CDR3 region: CSVTGSGNTEAFF. The CDR3 bases are TGCAGCGTTACAGGGTCGGGGAACACTGAAGCTTTCTTT.